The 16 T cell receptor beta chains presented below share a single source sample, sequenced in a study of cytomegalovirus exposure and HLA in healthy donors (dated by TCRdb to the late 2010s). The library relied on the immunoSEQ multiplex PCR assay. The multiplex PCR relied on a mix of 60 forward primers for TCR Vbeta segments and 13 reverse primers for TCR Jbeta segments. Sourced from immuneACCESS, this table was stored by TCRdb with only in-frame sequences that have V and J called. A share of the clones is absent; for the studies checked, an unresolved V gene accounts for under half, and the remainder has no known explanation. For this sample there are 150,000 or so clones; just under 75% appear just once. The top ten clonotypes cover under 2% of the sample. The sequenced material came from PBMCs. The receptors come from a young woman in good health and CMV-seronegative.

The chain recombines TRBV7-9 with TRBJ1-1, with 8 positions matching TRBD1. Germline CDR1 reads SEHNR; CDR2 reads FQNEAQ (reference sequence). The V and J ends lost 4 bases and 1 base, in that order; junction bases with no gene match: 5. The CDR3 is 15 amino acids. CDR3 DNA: TGTGCCAGCAGCTCGGGACAGGAGACGAACACTGAAGCTTTCTTT. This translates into CASSSGQETNTEAFF.

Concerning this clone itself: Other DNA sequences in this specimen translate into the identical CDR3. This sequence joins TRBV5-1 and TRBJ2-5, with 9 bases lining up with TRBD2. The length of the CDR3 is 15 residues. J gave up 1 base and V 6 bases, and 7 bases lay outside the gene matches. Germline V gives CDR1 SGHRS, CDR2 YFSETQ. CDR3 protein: CASTRLAGVQETQYF. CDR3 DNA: TGCGCCAGCACCCGCTTAGCGGGGGTCCAAGAGACCCAGTACTTC.

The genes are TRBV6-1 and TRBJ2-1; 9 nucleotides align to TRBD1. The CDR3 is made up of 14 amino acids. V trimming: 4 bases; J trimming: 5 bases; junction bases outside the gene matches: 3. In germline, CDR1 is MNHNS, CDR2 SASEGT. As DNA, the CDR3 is TGTGCCAGCAGTGTTAGGGACAGGGACAATGAGCAGTTCTTC. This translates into CASSVRDRDNEQFF.

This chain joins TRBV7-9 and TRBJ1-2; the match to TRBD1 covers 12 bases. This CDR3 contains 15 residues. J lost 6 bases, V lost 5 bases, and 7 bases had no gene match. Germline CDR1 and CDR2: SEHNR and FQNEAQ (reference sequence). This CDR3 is CASSPWDRGQNGYTF. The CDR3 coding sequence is TGTGCCAGCAGCCCATGGGACAGGGGGCAGAATGGCTACACCTTC. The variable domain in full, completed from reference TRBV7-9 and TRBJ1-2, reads DTGVSQNPRHKITKRGQNVTFRCDPISEHNRLYWYRQTLGQGPEFLTYFQNEAQLEKSRLLSDRFSAERPKGSFSTLEIQRTEQGDSAMYLCASSPWDRGQNGYTFGSGTRLTVV.

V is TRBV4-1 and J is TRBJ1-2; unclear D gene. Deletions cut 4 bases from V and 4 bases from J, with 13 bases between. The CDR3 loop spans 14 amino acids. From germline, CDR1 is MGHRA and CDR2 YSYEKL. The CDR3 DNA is TGCGCCAGCAGCCTGGAATTACGGGGCTATGGCTACACCTTC. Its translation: CASSLELRGYGYTF.

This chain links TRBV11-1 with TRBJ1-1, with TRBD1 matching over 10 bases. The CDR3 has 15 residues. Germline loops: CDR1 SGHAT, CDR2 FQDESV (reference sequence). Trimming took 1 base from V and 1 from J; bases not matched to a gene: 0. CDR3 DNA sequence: TGTGCCAGCAGCTTAGGGACAGGGGGGAACACTGAAGCTTTCTTT. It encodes CASSLGTGGNTEAFF.

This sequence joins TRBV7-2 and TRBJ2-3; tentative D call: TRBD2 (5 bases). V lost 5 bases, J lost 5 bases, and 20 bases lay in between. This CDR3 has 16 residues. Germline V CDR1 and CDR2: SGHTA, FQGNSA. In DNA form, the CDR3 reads TGTGCCAGCAGCCACCGAGCGGCACCCCCGGGAGATACGCAGTATTTT. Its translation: CASSHRAAPPGDTQYF.

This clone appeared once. The CDR3 is CASSLAAYGYTF. In DNA form, the CDR3 reads TGTGCCAGCAGCCTCGCGGCCTATGGCTACACCTTC. J is TRBJ1-2 and V is TRBV28, with no clear D. The CDR3 sequence is 12 residues long. The V gene's germline CDR1 is MDHEN and CDR2 SYDVKM. V was clipped by 6 bases and J by 4 bases, with 9 bases between them.

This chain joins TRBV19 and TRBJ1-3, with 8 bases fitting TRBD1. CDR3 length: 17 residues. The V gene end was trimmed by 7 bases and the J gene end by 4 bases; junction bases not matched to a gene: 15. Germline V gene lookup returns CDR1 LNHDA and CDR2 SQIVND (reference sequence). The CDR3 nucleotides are TGTGCCAGTACTCGAGGCTATACAGGGGGACTCGGAAACACCATATATTTT. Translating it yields CASTRGYTGGLGNTIYF.

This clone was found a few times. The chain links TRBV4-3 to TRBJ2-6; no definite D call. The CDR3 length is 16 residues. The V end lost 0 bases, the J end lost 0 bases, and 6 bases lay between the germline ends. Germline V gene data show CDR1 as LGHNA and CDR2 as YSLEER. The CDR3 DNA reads TGCGCCAGCAGCCAAGAACCAGACTCTGGGGCCAACGTCCTGACTTTC. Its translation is CASSQEPDSGANVLTF.

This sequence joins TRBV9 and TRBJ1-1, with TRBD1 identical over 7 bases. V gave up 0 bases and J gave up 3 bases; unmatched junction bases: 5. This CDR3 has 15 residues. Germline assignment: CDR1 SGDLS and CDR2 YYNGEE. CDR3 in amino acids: CASSVGQGRDTEAFF. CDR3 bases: TGTGCCAGCAGCGTAGGACAGGGACGGGACACTGAAGCTTTCTTT.

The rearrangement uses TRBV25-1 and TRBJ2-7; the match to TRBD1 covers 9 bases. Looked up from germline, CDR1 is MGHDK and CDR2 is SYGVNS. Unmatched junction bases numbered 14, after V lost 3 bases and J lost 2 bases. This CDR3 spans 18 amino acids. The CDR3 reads CASSEAGTGIITTYEQYF. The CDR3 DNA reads TGTGCCAGCAGTGAGGCGGGGACAGGGATAATAACCACCTACGAGCAGTACTTC.

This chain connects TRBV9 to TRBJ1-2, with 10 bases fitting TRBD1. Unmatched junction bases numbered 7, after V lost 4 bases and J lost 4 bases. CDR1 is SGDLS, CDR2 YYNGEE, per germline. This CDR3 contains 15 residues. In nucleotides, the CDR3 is TGTGCCAGCAGCATCCGGGACAGGGGCAGCTATGGCTACACCTTC. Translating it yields CASSIRDRGSYGYTF.

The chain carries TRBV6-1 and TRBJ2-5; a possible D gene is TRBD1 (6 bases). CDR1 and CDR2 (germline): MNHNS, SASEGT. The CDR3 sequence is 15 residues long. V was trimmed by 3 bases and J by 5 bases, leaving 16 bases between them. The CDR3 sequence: CASSDTGTITETQYF. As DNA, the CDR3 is TGTGCCAGCAGTGACACCGGGACAATAACTGAGACCCAGTACTTC.

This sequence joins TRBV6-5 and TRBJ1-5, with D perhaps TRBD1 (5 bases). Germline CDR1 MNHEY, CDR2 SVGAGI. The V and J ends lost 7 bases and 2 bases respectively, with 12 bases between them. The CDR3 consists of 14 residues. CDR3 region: CASIIGAGNQPQHF. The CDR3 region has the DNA TGTGCCAGCATTATTGGGGCTGGCAATCAGCCCCAGCATTTT.

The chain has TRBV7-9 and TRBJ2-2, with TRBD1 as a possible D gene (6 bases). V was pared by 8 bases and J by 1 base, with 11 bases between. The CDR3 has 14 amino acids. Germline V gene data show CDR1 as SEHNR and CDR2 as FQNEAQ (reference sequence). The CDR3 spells CASLRQENTGELFF. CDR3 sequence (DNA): TGTGCCAGCCTTAGACAGGAGAACACCGGGGAGCTGTTTTTT.